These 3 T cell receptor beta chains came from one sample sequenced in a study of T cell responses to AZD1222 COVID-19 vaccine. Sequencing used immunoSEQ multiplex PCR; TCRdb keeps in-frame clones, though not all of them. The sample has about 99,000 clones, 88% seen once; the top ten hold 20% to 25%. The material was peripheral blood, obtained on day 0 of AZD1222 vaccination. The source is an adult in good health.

The CDR3 sequence: CASSPLSGSDQPQHF. The CDR3 DNA sequence: TGTGCCAGCTCACCACTGTCCGGGAGTGATCAGCCCCAGCATTTT. The chain couples TRBV18 to TRBJ1-5, with unresolved D. The V gene's germline CDR1 is KGHSH and CDR2 LQKENI. The CDR3 has 15 residues. V dropped 1 base and J dropped 5 bases, with 12 bases sitting between them. The whole variable domain, remainder taken from reference TRBV18 and TRBJ1-5, is NAGVMQNPRHLVRRRGQEARLRCSPMKGHSHVYWYRQLPEEGLKFMVYLQKENIIDESGMPKERFSAEFPKEGPSILRIQQVVRGDSAAYFCASSPLSGSDQPQHFGDGTRLSIL.

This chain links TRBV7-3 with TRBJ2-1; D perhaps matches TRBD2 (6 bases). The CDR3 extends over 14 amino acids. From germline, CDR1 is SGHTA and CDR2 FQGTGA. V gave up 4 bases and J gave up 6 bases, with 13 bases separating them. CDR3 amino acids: CASSWGVPPNEQFF. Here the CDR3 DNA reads TGTGCCAGCAGCTGGGGGGTACCCCCCAATGAGCAGTTCTTC.

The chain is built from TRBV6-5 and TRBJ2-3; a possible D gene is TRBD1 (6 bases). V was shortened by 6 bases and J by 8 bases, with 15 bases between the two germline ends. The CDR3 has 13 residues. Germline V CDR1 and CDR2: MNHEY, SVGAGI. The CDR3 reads CASSGTHWGTQYF. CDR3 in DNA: TGTGCCAGCAGCGGGACACACTGGGGTACGCAGTATTTT.